These 9 T cell receptor beta chains were sequenced from one sample in a study of CD8+ T cells in alopecia areata. This sample's treatment: oral pan-JAK inhibitor, 5-10 mg twice daily. Extracted from the samples, RNA was reverse transcribed into cDNA to serve as the sequencing template. Sequencing was performed with immunoSEQ multiplex PCR; in TCRdb, only in-frame clones are kept and a portion is missing. This table holds about 76,000 clones, around 61% found once. The material was CD8+ T cells sorted from blood, obtained at week 24, from a patient treated with tofacitinib. Receptor source: a human donor with alopecia areata.

The V and J genes are TRBV5-6 and TRBJ2-5; the D is unclear. The CDR3 sequence is 14 residues long. Per the germline V gene, CDR1 is SGHDT and CDR2 is YYEEEE. Trimming pared 0 bases from V and 0 bases from J, leaving 6 bases between. CDR3 in amino acids: CASSLGADQETQYF. DNA of the CDR3: TGTGCCAGCAGCTTGGGGGCAGACCAAGAGACCCAGTACTTC. Combining the CDR3 with reference TRBV5-6 and TRBJ2-5 gives the whole variable domain DAGVTQSPTHLIKTRGQQVTLRCSPKSGHDTVSWYQQALGQGPQFIFQYYEEEERQRGNFPDRFSGHQFPNYSSELNVNALLLGDSALYLCASSLGADQETQYFGPGTRLLVL.

V usage is TRBV2 and J usage is TRBJ2-3; TRBD2 matches 10 bases. CDR3 length: 16 residues. Germline CDR1 reads SNHLY; CDR2 reads FYNNEI. The V segment lost 3 bases and the J segment 2 bases; nucleotides outside the gene matches: 5. The CDR3 sequence is CASSDGAGGVTDTQYF. DNA for the CDR3: TGTGCCAGCAGTGATGGAGCGGGGGGGGTCACAGATACGCAGTATTTT.

The genes are TRBV19 and TRBJ1-1; D is undetermined. Per the germline V gene, CDR1 is LNHDA and CDR2 is SQIVND (reference sequence). Deletions cut 3 bases from V and 5 bases from J, with 13 bases between. The CDR3 length is 14 residues. CDR3 in amino acids: CASSMDWGLTEAFF. The CDR3, as DNA: TGTGCCAGTAGTATGGACTGGGGTTTGACTGAAGCTTTCTTT. The variable domain in full, with the rest retrieved from reference TRBV19 and TRBJ1-1, is DGGITQSPKYLFRKEGQNVTLSCEQNLNHDAMYWYRQDPGQGLRLIYYSQIVNDFQKGDIAEGYSVSREKKESFPLTVTSAQKNPTAFYLCASSMDWGLTEAFFGQGTRLTVV.

The chain joins TRBV28 to TRBJ2-1, with TRBD1 identical over 7 bases. The germline gives CDR1 MDHEN, CDR2 SYDVKM. With 1 base clipped from V and 1 base from J, the junction kept 1 base outside the gene matches. The CDR3 length is 15 residues. The CDR3 protein is CASSLYRGSYNEQFF. In nucleotides, the CDR3 is TGTGCCAGCAGTTTATACAGGGGATCCTACAATGAGCAGTTCTTC. The variable domain in full, completed from reference TRBV28 and TRBJ2-1, reads DVKVTQSSRYLVKRTGEKVFLECVQDMDHENMFWYRQDPGLGLRLIYFSYDVKMKEKGDIPEGYSVSREKKERFSLILESASTNQTSMYLCASSLYRGSYNEQFFGPGTRLTVL.

This chain uses TRBV5-6 with TRBJ2-7; 9 bases map to TRBD2. The trim removed 5 bases at V and 0 bases at J, leaving 6 bases unmatched. Germline CDR1 is SGHDT and CDR2 is YYEEEE. There are 15 residues in the CDR3. For the CDR3, the DNA is TGTGCCAGCAGAAGCGGGGGGCTGTACTCCTACGAGCAGTACTTC. Translating it yields CASRSGGLYSYEQYF.

As regards this clone: The junction shows a germline mismatch at one end, possibly a read error. Here the CDR3 DNA reads TGCGCCAGCAGCCAAGACAGGGGCGGGGCAGATACGCAGTATTTT. It encodes CASSQDRGGADTQYF. The chain joins TRBV7-2 to TRBJ2-3; 8 nucleotides align to TRBD1. Germline CDR1 SGHTA, CDR2 FQGNSA. The CDR3 runs to 15 residues.

CDR3 region: CAWRTGTGGNTIYF. The DNA for the CDR3 is TGTGCCTGGAGGACTGGGACAGGAGGAAACACCATATATTTT. The rearrangement links TRBV30 to TRBJ1-3, with 8 bases lining up with TRBD1. V shed 3 bases, J shed 4 bases, and the junction held 5 bases outside the gene matches. Germline CDR1 is GTSNPN and CDR2 is SVGIG (reference sequence). The CDR3 length is 14 residues.

This clone was picked up a small number of times. This chain connects TRBV28 to TRBJ2-3, with 12 bases identical to TRBD2. V shed 6 bases and J 0 bases; nucleotides not matched to a gene: 7. The germline CDR1 and CDR2 sequences are MDHEN and SYDVKM. The CDR3 is 17 amino acids. CDR3 DNA sequence: TGTGCCAGCAGCCTCCTAGCGGGAGGGGCTAGCACAGATACGCAGTATTTT. Its protein product is CASSLLAGGASTDTQYF.

The CDR3 region has the DNA TGCGCCAGCAGCTTGGGCCAGGGGCTTTACGAGCAGTACTTC. Amino acids: CASSLGQGLYEQYF. The chain couples TRBV5-1 to TRBJ2-7, with D perhaps matching TRBD1 (6 bases). V was trimmed by 0 bases and J by 4 bases, leaving 11 bases between them. Germline V gives CDR1 SGHRS, CDR2 YFSETQ. This CDR3 is built from 14 residues.